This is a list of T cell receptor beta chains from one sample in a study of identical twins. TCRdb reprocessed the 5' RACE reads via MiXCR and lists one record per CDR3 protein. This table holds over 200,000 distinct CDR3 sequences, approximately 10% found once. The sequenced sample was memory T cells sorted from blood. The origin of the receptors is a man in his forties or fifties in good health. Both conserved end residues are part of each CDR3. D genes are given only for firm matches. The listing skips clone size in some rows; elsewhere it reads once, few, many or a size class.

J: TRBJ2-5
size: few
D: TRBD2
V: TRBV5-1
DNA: TGCGCCAGCAGCCTTGGGACTAGCGGGGGGACTCAAGAGACCCAGTACTTC
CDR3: CASSLGTSGGTQETQYF

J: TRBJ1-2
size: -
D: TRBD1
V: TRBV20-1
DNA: TGCAGTGCTAGAACACAGGGGAACTATGGCTACACCTTC
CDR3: CSARTQGNYGYTF

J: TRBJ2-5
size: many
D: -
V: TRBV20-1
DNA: TGCAGTGCTAAAGGGGGCAGCGGGAGAATAGAGACCCAGTACTTC
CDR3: CSAKGGSGRIETQYF

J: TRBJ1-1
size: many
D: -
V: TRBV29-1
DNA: TGCAGCGTTGAGCCAGGGTCTGAAGCTTTCTTT
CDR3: CSVEPGSEAFF

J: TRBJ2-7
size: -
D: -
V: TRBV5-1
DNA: TGCGCCAGCAGCCCAACAGCAGGATCCTACGAGCAGTACTTC
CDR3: CASSPTAGSYEQYF

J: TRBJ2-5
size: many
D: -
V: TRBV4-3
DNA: TGCGCCAGCAGCCAAGATTTAAGGGTCTGGGAGACCCAGTACTTC
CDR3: CASSQDLRVWETQYF

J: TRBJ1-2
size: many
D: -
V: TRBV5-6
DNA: TGTGCCAGCAGCTTGGCCAATGGGGGGACTAACTATGGCTACACCTTC
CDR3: CASSLANGGTNYGYTF

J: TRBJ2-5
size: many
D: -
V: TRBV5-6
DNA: TGTGCCAGCAGCGTTGGGACCGAGAGTTACCAGACCCAGTACTTC
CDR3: CASSVGTESYQTQYF

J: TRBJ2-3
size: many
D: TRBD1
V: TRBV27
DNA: TGTGCCAGCAGACTGCAGGGACAGTCTAGCACAGATACGCAGTATTTT
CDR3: CASRLQGQSSTDTQYF

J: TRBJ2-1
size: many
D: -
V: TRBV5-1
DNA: TGCGCCAGCATCCGGGACTCGACCTACAATGAGCAGTTCTTC
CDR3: CASIRDSTYNEQFF

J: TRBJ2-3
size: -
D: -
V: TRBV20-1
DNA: TGCAGTGCTAGAGCCCAGTCTAGATCCACAGATACGCAGTATTTT
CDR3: CSARAQSRSTDTQYF

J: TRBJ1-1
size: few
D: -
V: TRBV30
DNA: TGTGCCTGGAGTGACCAAGTCGGGACTGAAGCTTTCTTT
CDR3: CAWSDQVGTEAFF

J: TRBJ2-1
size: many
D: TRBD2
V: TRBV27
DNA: TGTGCCAGCAGTTTATGGGTAGCGGGAGTCGACAATGAGCAGTTCTTC
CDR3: CASSLWVAGVDNEQFF

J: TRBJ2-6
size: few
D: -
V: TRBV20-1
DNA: TGCAGTGCCCGGGAGACTGGGGCCAACGTCCTGACTTTC
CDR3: CSARETGANVLTF

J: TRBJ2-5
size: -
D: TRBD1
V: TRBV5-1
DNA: TGCGCCAGCAGCGAGGGACAGGGAGGGACCCAGTACTTC
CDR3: CASSEGQGGTQYF

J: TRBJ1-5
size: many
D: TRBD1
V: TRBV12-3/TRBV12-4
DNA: TGTGCCAGCAGCTCAGGGGGGCGCAATCAGCCCCAGCATTTT
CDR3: CASSSGGRNQPQHF

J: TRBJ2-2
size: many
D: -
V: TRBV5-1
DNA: TGTGCCAGCAGCCCCCCCACCGGGGAGCTGTTTTTT
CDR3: CASSPPTGELFF

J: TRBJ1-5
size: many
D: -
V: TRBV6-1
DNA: TGTGCCAGCAGTCCATGGACAGACAATCAGCCCCAGCATTTT
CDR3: CASSPWTDNQPQHF

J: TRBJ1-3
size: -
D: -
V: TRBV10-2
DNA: TGCGCCAGCAGTGAGTCGCCGGTTACCGGAAACACCATATATTTT
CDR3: CASSESPVTGNTIYF

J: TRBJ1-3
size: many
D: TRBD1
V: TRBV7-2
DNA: TGTGCCAGCAGCTCCCAGCCGAGACAGGGGTTAACCATATATTTT
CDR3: CASSSQPRQGLTIYF

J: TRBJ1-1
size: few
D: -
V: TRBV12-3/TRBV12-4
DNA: TGTGCCAGCAGCCCACCCGGGGGGGGGTGGACTGAAGCTTTCTTT
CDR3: CASSPPGGGWTEAFF

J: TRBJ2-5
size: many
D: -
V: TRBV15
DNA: TGTGCCACCAGCACCTACAGGGAGACCCAGTACTTC
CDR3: CATSTYRETQYF

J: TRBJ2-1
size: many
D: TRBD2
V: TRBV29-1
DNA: TGCAGCGTAACTAGCGGGGGAGTGAATGAGCAGTTCTTC
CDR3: CSVTSGGVNEQFF

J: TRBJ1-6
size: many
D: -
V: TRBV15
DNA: TGTGCCACCAGCAGAGGTGGAGGGACACAAAATTCACCCCTCCACTTT
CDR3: CATSRGGGTQNSPLHF

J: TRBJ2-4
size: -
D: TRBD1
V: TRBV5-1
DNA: TGCGCCAGCAGCTTGACGGACAGGGAAAACATTCAGTACTTC
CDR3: CASSLTDRENIQYF

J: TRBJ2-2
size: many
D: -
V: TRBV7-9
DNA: TGTGCCAGCAGCTCCCGGACCCGAGGTGCCGGGGAGCTGTTTTTT
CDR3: CASSSRTRGAGELFF

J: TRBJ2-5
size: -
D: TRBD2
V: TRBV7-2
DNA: TGTGCCAGCAGCTTGCCCAGCGGGAGCCAAGAGACCCAGTACTTC
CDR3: CASSLPSGSQETQYF

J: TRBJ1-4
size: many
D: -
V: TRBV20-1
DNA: TGCAGTGCTAGAAACGGACAGCGTGAAAAACTGTTTTTT
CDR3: CSARNGQREKLFF

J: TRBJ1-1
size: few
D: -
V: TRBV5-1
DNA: TGCGCCAGCAGCTTGGAGGTAACGGGGGCTGAAGCTTTCTTT
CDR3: CASSLEVTGAEAFF

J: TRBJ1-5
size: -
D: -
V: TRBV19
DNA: TGTGCCAGTCGAGGCAGAGAGTATAGCAATCAGCCCCAGCATTTT
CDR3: CASRGREYSNQPQHF

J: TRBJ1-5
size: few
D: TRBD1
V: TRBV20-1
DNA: TGCAGTGCTAGAGATAGGACAGGGGGCCAGCCCCAGCATTTT
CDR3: CSARDRTGGQPQHF

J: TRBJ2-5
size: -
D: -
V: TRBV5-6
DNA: TGTGCCAGCAGCGTTCACCTGGAGACCCAGTACTTC
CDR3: CASSVHLETQYF

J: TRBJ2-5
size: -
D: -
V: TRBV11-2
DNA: TGTGCCAGCAGCCTCGACACCGTTCAAGAGACCCAGTACTTC
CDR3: CASSLDTVQETQYF

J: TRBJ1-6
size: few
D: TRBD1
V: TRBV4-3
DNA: TGCGCCAGCAGCTTACAGGGGGTTGCTAATTCACCCCTCCACTTT
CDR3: CASSLQGVANSPLHF

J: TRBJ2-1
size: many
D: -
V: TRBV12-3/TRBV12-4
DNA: TGTGCCAGCAGCCGGGGGGCGGGAGTCAGGTACAATGAGCAGTTCTTC
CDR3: CASSRGAGVRYNEQFF

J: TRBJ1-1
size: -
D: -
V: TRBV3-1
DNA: TGTGCCAGCGGGCGGGCTTCAGGAGCTTTCTTT
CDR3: CASGRASGAFF

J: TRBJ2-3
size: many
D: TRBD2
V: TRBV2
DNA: TGTGCCAGCAGTTTGACTAGCGGTACAGATACGCAGTATTTT
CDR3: CASSLTSGTDTQYF

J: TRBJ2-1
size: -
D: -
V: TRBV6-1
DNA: TGTGCTACCTTGTCCCAGGGGATGTATGAGCAGTTCTTC
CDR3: CATLSQGMYEQFF

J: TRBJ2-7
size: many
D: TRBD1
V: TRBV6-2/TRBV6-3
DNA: TGTGCCAGCAGTTACGCCGGACAGGTCCACCCCTACGAGCAGTACTTC
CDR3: CASSYAGQVHPYEQYF

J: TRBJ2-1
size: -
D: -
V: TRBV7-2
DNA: TGTGCCAGCAGCTTTAAGTGGTACAATGAGCAGTTCTTC
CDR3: CASSFKWYNEQFF

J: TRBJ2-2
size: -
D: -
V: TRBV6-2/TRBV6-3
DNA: TGTGCCAGCAGGGGCAGGTTGAACACCGGGGAGCTGTTTTTT
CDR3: CASRGRLNTGELFF

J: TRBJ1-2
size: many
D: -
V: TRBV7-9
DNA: TGTGCCAGCAGCTTAGGGGTTGCATGGGGCGCAAACTATGGCTACACCTTC
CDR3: CASSLGVAWGANYGYTF

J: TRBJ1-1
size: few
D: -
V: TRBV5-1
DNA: TGCGCCAGCAGCTTGGGTTTAGGGACTGAAGCTTTCTTT
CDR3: CASSLGLGTEAFF

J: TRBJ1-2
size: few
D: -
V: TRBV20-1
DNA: TGCAGTGCTAGAGATCCTATTGGCGGGAGCAACTATGGCTACACCTTC
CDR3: CSARDPIGGSNYGYTF

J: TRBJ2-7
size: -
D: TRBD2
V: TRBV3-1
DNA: TGTGCCAGCAGCCAAGAGGTGACCCTAGCGGGAGCACTCGGCGAGCAGTACTTC
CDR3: CASSQEVTLAGALGEQYF

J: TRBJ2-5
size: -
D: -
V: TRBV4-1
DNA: TGCGCCAGCAGCCAATCTGGGTGGTTGGCCCAAGAGACCCAGTACTTC
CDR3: CASSQSGWLAQETQYF

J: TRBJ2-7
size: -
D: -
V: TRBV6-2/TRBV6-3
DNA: TGTGCCAGCAGTTCGAGACATCGTAATAACGAGCAGTACTTC
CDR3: CASSSRHRNNEQYF

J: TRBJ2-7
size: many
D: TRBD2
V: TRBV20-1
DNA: TGCAGTGTCCCGACTAGCGGTTCCTACGAGCAGTACTTC
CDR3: CSVPTSGSYEQYF

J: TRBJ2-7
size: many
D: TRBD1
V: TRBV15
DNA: TGTGCCACCAGCAGAGATAAGAAGGGGGCTGGATACGAGCAGTACTTC
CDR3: CATSRDKKGAGYEQYF

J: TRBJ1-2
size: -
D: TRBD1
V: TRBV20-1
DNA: TGCAGTGCTTATAAGACAGGGAACTATGGCTACACCTTC
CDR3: CSAYKTGNYGYTF

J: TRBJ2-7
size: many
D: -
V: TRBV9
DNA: TGTGCCAGCAGCGTAGCGCCAGGGGTTGTCCACGAGCAGTACTTC
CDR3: CASSVAPGVVHEQYF

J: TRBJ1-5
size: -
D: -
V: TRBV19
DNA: TGTGCCAGTAAAACAGGAGAAGATCAGCCCCAGCATTTT
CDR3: CASKTGEDQPQHF

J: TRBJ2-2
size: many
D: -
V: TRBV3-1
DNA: TGTGCCAGCAGCCAAGGTGGGATCACCGGGGAGCTGTTTTTT
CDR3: CASSQGGITGELFF

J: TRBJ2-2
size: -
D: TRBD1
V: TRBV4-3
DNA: TGCGCCAGCAGCCAATCCTGGACAGGCCACACCGGGGAGCTGTTTTTT
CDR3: CASSQSWTGHTGELFF

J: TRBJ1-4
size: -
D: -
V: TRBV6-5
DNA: TGTGCCAGCAGATACATAGGACGGAATAATGAAAAACTGTTTTTT
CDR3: CASRYIGRNNEKLFF

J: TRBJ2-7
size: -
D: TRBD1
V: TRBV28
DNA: TGTGCCAGCAGAACTCACAGGGGCTACGAGCAGTACTTC
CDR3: CASRTHRGYEQYF

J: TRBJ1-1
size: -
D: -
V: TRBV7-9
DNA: TGTGCCAGCAGCCGGACAGCCATGAACACTGAAGCTTTCTTT
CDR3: CASSRTAMNTEAFF

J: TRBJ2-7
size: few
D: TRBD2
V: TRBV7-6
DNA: TGTGCCAGCAGCTCCTCGGGACTAGCGGGAACCAAGGCCTACGAGCAGTACTTC
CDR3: CASSSSGLAGTKAYEQYF